This paragraph covers one T cell receptor (beta chain) sequence. Its antigen is still unknown. The assay was immunoSEQ multiplex PCR, and TCRdb's table has in-frame clones only and misses some. The sample records roughly 2.2 million clones, 90% to 95% being singletons. This specimen comes from a study of shared clonotypes between healthy human individuals. Overall study: Donors had three CD4 naive, three CD4 memory, two CD8 naive and one CD8 memory plate apiece. Overall study results and limits: Owing to a small donor count, the genetic and exposure-history diversity represented was limited. About 5% of naive CD4 clonotypes were shared across several donors. As a rule, naive subsets had a larger estimated richness than memory subsets.

The V and J ends lost 0 bases and 2 bases respectively, with 13 bases between them. CDR3 size: 17 residues. Germline CDR1 and CDR2: MNHEY and SMNVEV (reference sequence). Sequencing was carried out using naive CD4+ T cells from PBMCs. Specified subset: CD45RA+ positively selected. The chain recombines TRBV27 with TRBJ2-2, with D perhaps assigned TRBD1 or TRBD2 (6 bases each). The TCR originated in a man in his late teens or twenties in good health. Some clones in this sample may be carry-over from other donors' samples. The CDR3: CASSLSYRGLNTGELFF. CDR3 nucleotides: TGTGCCAGCAGTTTATCATATCGGGGGCTTAACACCGGGGAGCTGTTTTTT.